This TCR beta chain was sequenced for a study of cytomegalovirus exposure and HLA in healthy donors. Study-wide context: Early release data held 80 million to 100 million unique TCRs from HLA-typed donors.

The PCR employed 60 Vbeta primers together with 13 Jbeta primers. Profiled with immunoSEQ multiplex PCR; TCRdb holds only in-frame clones, not every one. The sample yields some 190,000 clones, 65% to 85% seen once. Study results and limitations: As a later analysis revealed, most CMV-associated TCR beta chains appeared HLA-restricted.

This clone is a singleton in its sample. The antigen is unknown. Per the germline V gene, CDR1 is SGHRS and CDR2 is YFSETQ. The CDR3 runs 18 residues. J lost 1 base, V lost 4 bases, and 11 bases had no gene match. The sequenced sample consisted of PBMCs. The chain couples TRBV5-1 to TRBJ2-6; 7 positions match TRBD1. The TCR was taken from a man aged 18 to 30 in good health and CMV-seronegative. CDR3 sequence (DNA): TGCGCCAGCAGCGCTGATGACAGGGTAGTTTCTGGGGCCAACGTCCTGACTTTC. Translation gives CASSADDRVVSGANVLTF. Complete variable domain (other parts from reference TRBV5-1 and TRBJ2-6): KAGVTQTPRYLIKTRGQQVTLSCSPISGHRSVSWYQQTPGQGLQFLFEYFSETQRNKGNFPGRFSGRQFSNSRSEMNVSTLELGDSALYLCASSADDRVVSGANVLTFGAGSRLTVL.